A selection of T cell receptor beta chains follows, all from one sample in a study of cytomegalovirus exposure and HLA in healthy donors. TCRdb's table, derived via immunoSEQ multiplex PCR, lists solely in-frame clones and lacks some. The sample carries 150,000 or so clones, roughly 80% recorded once. Sequenced sample: PBMCs. The receptors derive from a man younger than 40 in good health and CMV-seropositive. Both conserved end residues are part of each CDR3. The D gene is left open where the match is weak. Clone sizes are given selectively: once, few, many, or a class where the clone is expanded.

TRBJ2-1 | NA | TRBD2 | TRBV7-3 | TGTGCCAGCAGCTCGCCTATGGGGACTAGCGGGGGTTACAATGAGCAGTTCTTC | CASSSPMGTSGGYNEQFF
TRBJ2-3 | few | TRBD2 | TRBV7-6 | TGTGCCAGCAGTGGGGGGGGAGGGAGCACAGATACGCAGTATTTT | CASSGGGGSTDTQYF
TRBJ2-7 | NA | TRBD1 | TRBV27 | TGTGCCAGCAGCCCGGGACAGGGGGAATACGAGCAGTACTTC | CASSPGQGEYEQYF
TRBJ2-3 | NA | TRBD2 | TRBV2 | TGTGCCAGCTCTTTAGCGGGATCAGGTACAGATACGCAGTATTTT | CASSLAGSGTDTQYF
TRBJ2-2 | NA | NA | TRBV7-2 | TGTGCCAGCAGCTTAGGGTCAGGGCGCACCGGGGAGCTGTTTTTT | CASSLGSGRTGELFF
TRBJ2-5 | NA | TRBD2 | TRBV5-1 | TGCGCCAGCAGCCGTGGGACTAGCGGAGGGGAGACCCAGTACTTC | CASSRGTSGGETQYF
TRBJ2-7 | NA | TRBD1 | TRBV5-4 | TGTGCCAGCAGCTTGGCTCCTACAGGGGACGAGCAGTACTTC | CASSLAPTGDEQYF
TRBJ2-1 | NA | NA | TRBV2 | TGTGCCGGTAGACAGAGCTCCTACAATGAGCAGTTCTTC | CAGRQSSYNEQFF
TRBJ1-1 | once | NA | TRBV6-5 | TGTGCCAGCAGTTACTCGACAGCCTACATGAACACTGAAGCTTTCTTT | CASSYSTAYMNTEAFF
TRBJ1-4 | NA | NA | TRBV21-1 | TGTGCCAGCATCAAGGGACAGCCTAATGAAAAACTGTTTTTT | CASIKGQPNEKLFF
TRBJ1-5 | NA | TRBD1 | TRBV27 | TGTGCCAGCAGTTTACAGGGGGCCAATCAGCCCCAGCATTTT | CASSLQGANQPQHF
TRBJ2-3 | NA | NA | TRBV27 | TGTGCCAGCAGTCGGAGAGTCTCTGGCACAGATACGCAGTATTTT | CASSRRVSGTDTQYF
TRBJ2-7 | NA | NA | TRBV9 | TGTGCCAGCGGCCGACGGGAGTACGAGCAGTACTTC | CASGRREYEQYF
TRBJ2-7 | NA | NA | TRBV29-1 | TGCAGCGTTGGCTTTGGTCCCGAGCAGTACTTC | CSVGFGPEQYF
TRBJ2-7 | once | TRBD1 | TRBV18 | TGTGCCAGCTCACCTCCGGGACAGGGTGTCTCCGAGCAGTACTTC | CASSPPGQGVSEQYF
TRBJ2-6 | few | NA | TRBV30 | TGTGCCTGGAGTGGGTGGAGGTCTGGGGCCAACGTCCTGACTTTC | CAWSGWRSGANVLTF